This TCR beta chain was sequenced during a study of glioma-infiltrating T cells. CDR1 MGHRA and CDR2 YSYEKL come from the germline V gene. This CDR3 comprises 19 residues. Amplification of TCR alpha and beta CDR3 regions from RNA used iRepertoire nested multiplex PCR. TCRdb analysed the multiplex PCR reads with MiXCR anew, one entry per CDR3 protein. Here the sample spans over 80,000 distinct CDR3 sequences, roughly 39% being singletons. Points on this clonotype: Its antigen is not identified. Relative to the germline gene, one junction end is altered; a read error may explain this.

Study-wide results and caveats: Only very few CDR3 sequences appeared in both tissue and blood.

The sequencing input was glioma tissue, nonneoplastic brain tissue, or PBMCs (not recorded which). V gene TRBV4-1 combines with J gene TRBJ2-1; 11 nucleotides agree with TRBD2. The sequence was obtained from a human donor with low-grade glioma or glioblastoma, undergoing nonglioma brain surgery, or in good health (not recorded which). The CDR3 sequence: CASSQVDLGLAGGYNEQSF. CDR3 DNA sequence: TGCGCCAGCAGCCAAGTTGACCTCGGGCTAGCGGGGGGTTACAATGAGCAGTCCTTT.